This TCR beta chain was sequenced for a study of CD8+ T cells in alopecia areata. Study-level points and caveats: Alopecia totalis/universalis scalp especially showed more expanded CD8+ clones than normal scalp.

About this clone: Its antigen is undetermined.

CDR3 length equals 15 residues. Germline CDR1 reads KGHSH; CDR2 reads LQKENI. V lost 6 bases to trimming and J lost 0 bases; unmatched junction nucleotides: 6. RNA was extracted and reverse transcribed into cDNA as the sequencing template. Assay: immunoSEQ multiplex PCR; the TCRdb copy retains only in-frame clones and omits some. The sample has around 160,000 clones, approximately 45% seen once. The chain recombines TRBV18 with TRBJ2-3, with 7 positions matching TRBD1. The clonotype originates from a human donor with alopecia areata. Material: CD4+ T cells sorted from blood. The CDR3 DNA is TGTGCCAGCTCGCCTACAGGGGTCAGCACAGATACGCAGTATTTT. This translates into CASSPTGVSTDTQYF.